The rows below give T cell receptor beta chains drawn from one sample of a study of blood T cells in healthy people across ages. TCRdb itself ran the 5' RACE reads through MiXCR, one entry per CDR3 protein. The sample has approximately 2,000,000 distinct CDR3 sequences, about two fifths seen once; the top ten hold around 23%. Specimen: blood. The receptors stem from a human donor in good health. Both conserved end residues are part of each CDR3. D genes are given only for firm matches. Clone size is given for some rows only: seen once, a few or many times, or a class if the clone is expanded.

j_gene: TRBJ2-1
v_gene: TRBV3-1
abundance: NA
d_gene: NA
CDR3aa: CASSQSRTGNEQFF
CDR3nt: TGTGCCAGCAGCCAATCCAGGACGGGGAATGAGCAGTTCTTC

j_gene: TRBJ2-3
v_gene: TRBV4-2
abundance: NA
d_gene: NA
CDR3aa: CASSQDVGGTDTQYF
CDR3nt: TGCGCCAGCAGCCAAGATGTTGGGGGTACAGATACGCAGTATTTT

j_gene: TRBJ1-1
v_gene: TRBV20-1
abundance: NA
d_gene: NA
CDR3aa: CSVKVTEAFF
CDR3nt: TGCAGTGTTAAGGTCACTGAAGCTTTCTTT

j_gene: TRBJ2-3
v_gene: TRBV7-2
abundance: NA
d_gene: NA
CDR3aa: CASNPLGTLGTDTQYF
CDR3nt: TGTGCCAGCAACCCCCTAGGGACACTGGGGACAGATACGCAGTATTTT

j_gene: TRBJ2-7
v_gene: TRBV7-2
abundance: NA
d_gene: NA
CDR3aa: CASSLRGTLSYEQYF
CDR3nt: TGTGCCAGCAGCCTAAGGGGGACACTCTCCTACGAGCAGTACTTC

j_gene: TRBJ2-7
v_gene: TRBV20-1
abundance: NA
d_gene: NA
CDR3aa: CSAGVEQYF
CDR3nt: TGCAGTGCTGGGGTCGAGCAGTACTTC

j_gene: TRBJ1-2
v_gene: TRBV5-1
abundance: NA
d_gene: NA
CDR3aa: CASSDKVGVGYTF
CDR3nt: TGCGCCAGCAGCGACAAAGTGGGCGTTGGCTACACCTTC

j_gene: TRBJ2-6
v_gene: TRBV20-1
abundance: NA
d_gene: TRBD1
CDR3aa: CSADSGQASVLTF
CDR3nt: TGCAGTGCAGATTCGGGACAGGCGTCCGTCCTGACTTTC

j_gene: TRBJ1-1
v_gene: TRBV6-6
abundance: NA
d_gene: TRBD1
CDR3aa: CASSATPGQGNTEAFF
CDR3nt: TGTGCCAGCAGTGCTACTCCGGGACAGGGAAACACTGAAGCTTTCTTT

j_gene: TRBJ1-6
v_gene: TRBV6-6
abundance: NA
d_gene: TRBD1
CDR3aa: CASNQDRGLNSPLHF
CDR3nt: TGTGCCAGCAACCAGGACAGGGGGCTGAATTCACCCCTCCACTTT

j_gene: TRBJ2-7
v_gene: TRBV19
abundance: NA
d_gene: TRBD1
CDR3aa: CASSTQGADNEQYF
CDR3nt: TGTGCCAGTAGTACACAGGGGGCGGACAACGAGCAGTACTTC

j_gene: TRBJ2-7
v_gene: TRBV20-1
abundance: once
d_gene: NA
CDR3aa: CSAVGTGYEQYF
CDR3nt: TGCAGTGCTGTAGGGACGGGCTACGAGCAGTACTTC

j_gene: TRBJ2-3
v_gene: TRBV5-5
abundance: NA
d_gene: TRBD1
CDR3aa: CASSSGGDRETDTQYF
CDR3nt: TGTGCCAGCAGCTCAGGAGGGGACAGGGAAACAGATACGCAGTATTTT

j_gene: TRBJ2-7
v_gene: TRBV7-2
abundance: few
d_gene: NA
CDR3aa: CASSLVSGPTQSYF
CDR3nt: TGTGCCAGCAGCTTAGTGAGCGGGCCCACCCAGTCGTACTTC

j_gene: TRBJ2-5
v_gene: TRBV3-1
abundance: few
d_gene: TRBD2
CDR3aa: CASRPGLAGIETQYF
CDR3nt: TGTGCCAGCAGACCGGGACTAGCGGGGATAGAGACCCAGTACTTC

j_gene: TRBJ2-7
v_gene: TRBV12-3/TRBV12-4
abundance: few
d_gene: NA
CDR3aa: CASSLRGPGQYF
CDR3nt: TGTGCCAGCAGTTTAAGGGGCCCCGGGCAGTACTTC

j_gene: TRBJ1-2
v_gene: TRBV4-1
abundance: NA
d_gene: NA
CDR3aa: CASSQGPAYPKGYTF
CDR3nt: TGCGCCAGCAGCCAAGGTCCGGCCTACCCAAAGGGCTACACCTTC

j_gene: TRBJ1-4
v_gene: TRBV21-1
abundance: NA
d_gene: NA
CDR3aa: CASSNGTGIKLGEKLFF
CDR3nt: TGTGCCAGCAGCAATGGGACAGGGATTAAACTAGGTGAAAAACTGTTTTTT

j_gene: TRBJ1-2
v_gene: TRBV6-2/TRBV6-3
abundance: few
d_gene: NA
CDR3aa: CASSSPYGQQYGYTF
CDR3nt: TGTGCCAGCAGTTCACCATACGGACAGCAATATGGCTACACCTTC

j_gene: TRBJ2-5
v_gene: TRBV4-1
abundance: NA
d_gene: NA
CDR3aa: CASSQVNGSQETQYF
CDR3nt: TGCGCCAGCAGCCAAGTGAACGGATCCCAAGAGACCCAGTACTTC

j_gene: TRBJ1-2
v_gene: TRBV13
abundance: NA
d_gene: TRBD1
CDR3aa: CASSSRGTGVWGYTF
CDR3nt: TGTGCCAGCAGCTCCCGGGGTACAGGGGTGTGGGGCTACACCTTC

j_gene: TRBJ2-6
v_gene: TRBV27
abundance: NA
d_gene: TRBD1
CDR3aa: CASSLWPGQPSGANVLTF
CDR3nt: TGTGCCAGCAGTTTATGGCCGGGACAGCCGTCTGGGGCCAACGTCCTGACTTTC

j_gene: TRBJ2-1
v_gene: TRBV28
abundance: few
d_gene: NA
CDR3aa: CASSPDIRMFF
CDR3nt: TGTGCCAGCAGTCCTGACATCAGAATGTTCTTC

j_gene: TRBJ2-1
v_gene: TRBV10-3
abundance: once
d_gene: TRBD1
CDR3aa: CAITSQYGQATNEQFF
CDR3nt: TGTGCCATCACGAGTCAGTATGGACAGGCTACCAATGAGCAGTTCTTC

j_gene: TRBJ2-5
v_gene: TRBV28
abundance: NA
d_gene: NA
CDR3aa: CASNEQDNEQYF
CDR3nt: TGTGCCAGCAACGAGCAAGACAATGAGCAGTACTTC

j_gene: TRBJ2-3
v_gene: TRBV12-3/TRBV12-4
abundance: few
d_gene: NA
CDR3aa: CASSLVGARGDTQYF
CDR3nt: TGTGCCAGCAGTTTAGTAGGGGCCCGAGGAGATACGCAGTATTTT

j_gene: TRBJ1-2
v_gene: TRBV25-1
abundance: NA
d_gene: TRBD1
CDR3aa: CASSAPGGFTF
CDR3nt: TGTGCCAGCAGTGCGCCAGGGGGGTTCACCTTC

j_gene: TRBJ2-3
v_gene: TRBV10-3
abundance: few
d_gene: NA
CDR3aa: CAISDPITDTQYF
CDR3nt: TGTGCCATCAGTGACCCCATCACAGATACGCAGTATTTT

j_gene: TRBJ2-5
v_gene: TRBV30
abundance: many
d_gene: NA
CDR3aa: CAWSWGERVRVTETQYF
CDR3nt: TGTGCCTGGAGTTGGGGGGAGAGGGTGAGGGTTACGGAGACCCAGTACTTC

j_gene: TRBJ2-3
v_gene: TRBV29-1
abundance: NA
d_gene: TRBD2
CDR3aa: CSVRLAGADTQYF
CDR3nt: TGCAGCGTTCGCCTAGCGGGGGCAGATACGCAGTATTTT

j_gene: TRBJ2-7
v_gene: TRBV20-1
abundance: few
d_gene: NA
CDR3aa: CSAAKTVSYEQYF
CDR3nt: TGCAGTGCCGCCAAGACAGTCTCCTACGAGCAGTACTTC

j_gene: TRBJ2-7
v_gene: TRBV20-1
abundance: many
d_gene: TRBD1
CDR3aa: CSARDRLSYEQYF
CDR3nt: TGCAGTGCTAGGGACAGGCTATCCTACGAGCAGTACTTC

j_gene: TRBJ1-2
v_gene: TRBV7-2
abundance: NA
d_gene: NA
CDR3aa: CASSPPGFTNYGYTF
CDR3nt: TGTGCCAGCAGCCCACCGGGGTTTACTAACTATGGCTACACCTTC

j_gene: TRBJ2-3
v_gene: TRBV3-1
abundance: NA
d_gene: NA
CDR3aa: CASSPVRGALRTDTQYF
CDR3nt: TGTGCCAGCAGCCCGGTCCGGGGGGCGCTTAGGACAGATACGCAGTATTTT

j_gene: TRBJ1-2
v_gene: TRBV7-2
abundance: few
d_gene: TRBD1
CDR3aa: CASSRDRDDYGYTF
CDR3nt: TGTGCCAGCAGCCGAGACAGGGACGACTATGGCTACACCTTC

j_gene: TRBJ2-7
v_gene: TRBV4-2
abundance: NA
d_gene: TRBD1
CDR3aa: CASSQEPGGTGVTYEQYF
CDR3nt: TGTGCCAGCAGCCAAGAACCGGGCGGGACAGGGGTCACCTACGAGCAGTACTTC

j_gene: TRBJ2-5
v_gene: TRBV3-1
abundance: NA
d_gene: TRBD2
CDR3aa: CASSQDLVPSGGIKTQYF
CDR3nt: TGTGCCAGCAGCCAAGATCTTGTCCCTAGCGGGGGGATAAAGACCCAGTACTTC

j_gene: TRBJ2-1
v_gene: TRBV5-6
abundance: NA
d_gene: TRBD1
CDR3aa: CASSPPGTGIDEQFF
CDR3nt: TGTGCCAGCAGCCCCCCCGGGACAGGCATCGATGAGCAGTTCTTC

j_gene: TRBJ2-3
v_gene: TRBV7-2
abundance: NA
d_gene: NA
CDR3aa: CASSLGARRDTQYF
CDR3nt: TGTGCCAGCAGCTTAGGGGCGCGGCGAGATACGCAGTATTTT

j_gene: TRBJ2-1
v_gene: TRBV7-8
abundance: NA
d_gene: NA
CDR3aa: CASSLEYRIGDNEQFF
CDR3nt: TGTGCCAGCAGCTTAGAGTACAGGATCGGGGACAATGAGCAGTTCTTC

j_gene: TRBJ2-7
v_gene: TRBV27
abundance: few
d_gene: TRBD2
CDR3aa: CASSMSSGTRNYEQYF
CDR3nt: TGTGCCAGCTCAATGTCGTCCGGGACTAGGAACTACGAGCAGTACTTC

j_gene: TRBJ2-7
v_gene: TRBV5-5
abundance: few
d_gene: TRBD1
CDR3aa: CASSLDGQGEQYF
CDR3nt: TGTGCCAGCAGCTTGGATGGACAGGGCGAGCAGTACTTC

j_gene: TRBJ1-1
v_gene: TRBV20-1
abundance: few
d_gene: NA
CDR3aa: CSARDGGRANTEAFF
CDR3nt: TGCAGTGCTAGAGACGGGGGCAGAGCGAACACTGAAGCTTTCTTT

j_gene: TRBJ1-1
v_gene: TRBV11-2
abundance: NA
d_gene: TRBD1
CDR3aa: CASIPLDRAIGAFF
CDR3nt: TGTGCCAGCATCCCCTTGGACAGGGCGATTGGAGCTTTCTTT

j_gene: TRBJ2-6
v_gene: TRBV9
abundance: NA
d_gene: TRBD1
CDR3aa: CASSANRGSSGANVLTF
CDR3nt: TGTGCCAGCAGCGCCAACAGGGGCTCTAGTGGGGCCAACGTCCTGACTTTC

j_gene: TRBJ1-2
v_gene: TRBV18
abundance: NA
d_gene: NA
CDR3aa: CASSPLGGYTF
CDR3nt: TGTGCCAGCTCACCACTGGGTGGCTACACCTTC

j_gene: TRBJ2-1
v_gene: TRBV7-2
abundance: few
d_gene: TRBD1
CDR3aa: CASSLAGTGPYNEQFF
CDR3nt: TGTGCCAGCAGCTTAGCCGGGACAGGCCCCTACAATGAGCAGTTCTTC

j_gene: TRBJ2-5
v_gene: TRBV29-1
abundance: NA
d_gene: TRBD1
CDR3aa: CSAATGGEETQYF
CDR3nt: TGCAGCGCCGCCACAGGGGGCGAGGAGACCCAGTACTTC

j_gene: TRBJ1-2
v_gene: TRBV2
abundance: few
d_gene: NA
CDR3aa: CASSEGWQGYGYTF
CDR3nt: TGTGCCAGCAGTGAAGGTTGGCAGGGCTATGGCTACACCTTC

j_gene: TRBJ1-6
v_gene: TRBV20-1
abundance: NA
d_gene: NA
CDR3aa: CSAYGPNNSPLHF
CDR3nt: TGCAGTGCTTACGGACCGAACAATTCACCCCTCCACTTT

j_gene: TRBJ1-4
v_gene: TRBV7-9
abundance: NA
d_gene: NA
CDR3aa: CAGSRAANEKLFF
CDR3nt: TGTGCCGGCAGTCGGGCAGCTAATGAAAAACTGTTTTTT

j_gene: TRBJ2-1
v_gene: TRBV7-2
abundance: many
d_gene: NA
CDR3aa: CASSSEGGSFVEQFF
CDR3nt: TGTGCCAGCAGCTCCGAGGGCGGCTCGTTCGTCGAGCAGTTCTTC

j_gene: TRBJ2-3
v_gene: TRBV11-2
abundance: many
d_gene: TRBD2
CDR3aa: CASSLSSGATDTQYF
CDR3nt: TGTGCCAGCAGCCTCTCTAGCGGGGCAACAGATACGCAGTATTTT

j_gene: TRBJ1-2
v_gene: TRBV20-1
abundance: NA
d_gene: NA
CDR3aa: CSARVSGRNYGYTF
CDR3nt: TGCAGTGCTAGAGTCTCAGGGAGGAACTATGGCTACACCTTC

j_gene: TRBJ2-1
v_gene: TRBV7-8
abundance: NA
d_gene: TRBD1
CDR3aa: CASSFGQGKSEQFF
CDR3nt: TGTGCCAGCAGCTTCGGACAGGGCAAGAGTGAGCAGTTCTTC

j_gene: TRBJ1-2
v_gene: TRBV10-3
abundance: few
d_gene: TRBD1
CDR3aa: CAIRGGQIGSGYTF
CDR3nt: TGTGCCATCAGAGGGGGACAGATCGGAAGCGGCTACACCTTC

j_gene: TRBJ1-1
v_gene: TRBV29-1
abundance: NA
d_gene: NA
CDR3aa: CSIAPVGGNTEAFF
CDR3nt: TGCAGCATTGCCCCCGTCGGGGGGAACACTGAAGCTTTCTTT